The 23 T cell receptor beta chains reported below all come from one sample, sequenced in a study of human T cells and chemical hapten exposure. Each CDR3 protein gets one entry after TCRdb re-called the RACE reads with MiXCR. The sample holds nearly 110,000 distinct CDR3 sequences, 12% seen once. Described time point: pre-sensitization, week 0. As to treatment: therapeutic diphenylcyclopropenone sensitization with weekly scalp DPC. This material consisted of whole blood, taken in connection with sensitization to the hapten diphenylcyclopropenone (DPC). These receptors were obtained from a woman aged 50 to 60 with alopecia areata. Some clones in this sample may be carry-over from other donors' samples.

This clonotype was recorded a few times. This chain joins TRBV4-3 and TRBJ2-7; D not resolved. The CDR3 is made up of 11 amino acids. The ends were cut back, 5 bases at V and 6 bases at J, with 8 bases in the middle. Looked up from germline, CDR1 is LGHNA and CDR2 is YSLEER. CDR3 sequence reads: CASSNRLEQYF. CDR3 coding DNA: TGCGCCAGCAGCAATCGACTCGAGCAGTACTTC.

This clonotype has ten or more counts. The chain is built from TRBV5-4 and TRBJ1-2; possible D gene TRBD1, 5 bases. The CDR3 runs to 15 residues. Trimming left V 3 bases short and J 3 bases short, with 15 bases between. The germline CDR1 and CDR2 sequences are SGHNT and YYREEE (reference sequence). For the CDR3, the DNA is TGTGCCAGCAGCTCCTCAGGGAGGAAGGACTATGGCTACACCTTC. This codes for CASSSSGRKDYGYTF.

This clonotype showed up just a few times. The rearrangement joins TRBV3-1 to TRBJ2-7, with 8 positions matching TRBD1. This CDR3 contains 15 residues. V gave up 3 bases and J gave up 3 bases; unmatched junction bases: 7. Germline loops: CDR1 LGHDT, CDR2 YNNKEL (reference sequence). The CDR3 reads CASSHRQGKIYEQYF. The CDR3 DNA is TGTGCCAGCAGCCACAGACAGGGGAAAATCTACGAGCAGTACTTC.

The sample holds many counts of this clonotype. The genes are TRBV7-2 and TRBJ1-5, with 7 bases identical to TRBD1. Germline values: CDR1 SGHTA, CDR2 FQGNSA. Trimming took 3 bases from V and 4 from J; bases not matched to a gene: 6. The CDR3 covers 15 residues. CDR3 DNA: TGTGCCAGCAGCTTGAATTGGGACAGAAATCAGCCCCAGCATTTT. Its protein is CASSLNWDRNQPQHF.

V and J are TRBV12-3 or TRBV12-4 and TRBJ2-1; D is unresolved. V lost 5 bases, J lost 4 bases, and 9 bases lay in between. This CDR3 contains 13 residues. CDR3 sequence reads: CASSNSLYNEQFF. In DNA, the CDR3 is TGTGCCAGCAGTAATAGCCTTTACAATGAGCAGTTCTTC.

This clonotype was seen more than once but under ten times. V is TRBV7-6 and J is TRBJ1-1; D uncertain. V was trimmed by 2 bases and J by 0 bases, leaving 7 bases between them. Germline CDR1 reads SGHVS; CDR2 reads FNYEAQ. The CDR3 has 14 residues. The CDR3 here is CASSLSQLNTEAFF. Written as DNA, the CDR3 is TGTGCCAGCAGCTTAAGCCAGCTGAACACTGAAGCTTTCTTT.

The V and J genes are TRBV7-8 and TRBJ1-4; D may be TRBD1 (6 bases). Germline lookup yields CDR1 SGHVS and CDR2 FQNEAQ. V shed 6 bases and J shed 2 bases, with 10 bases lying between them. The CDR3 consists of 14 residues. CDR3 region: CASRQDSTNEKLFF. For the CDR3, the DNA is TGTGCCAGCAGACAGGACAGTACTAATGAAAAACTGTTTTTT.

The J gene is TRBJ1-1, the V gene TRBV5-8; no clear D. This CDR3 spans 14 amino acids. Between the trimmed V and J ends, which lost 1 base and 0 bases, there was a span of 7 bases. Germline V lookup: CDR1 SGHTS, CDR2 YDEGEE. CDR3 sequence: CASSLLWLNTEAFF. CDR3 bases: TGTGCCAGCAGCTTGCTTTGGTTGAACACTGAAGCTTTCTTT.

This clonotype was recorded a few times. The V call is TRBV6-6, the J call TRBJ2-2; 14 bases fit TRBD2. Germline trimming cut 6 bases from V and 7 bases from J; bases unmatched to any gene: 25. The CDR3 has 22 amino acids. Germline CDR1 is MNHNY and CDR2 is SVGAGI (reference sequence). This chain's CDR3 is CASRSTSRDRGLAGVMDGELFF. In nucleotides, the CDR3 is TGTGCCAGCAGGTCTACTTCCCGGGACAGGGGACTAGCGGGAGTCATGGACGGGGAGCTGTTTTTT.

The V and J genes are TRBV11-2 and TRBJ1-1, with D possibly being TRBD1 (5 bases). The CDR3 totals 14 residues. Germline lookup yields CDR1 SGHAT and CDR2 FQNNGV. The germline V and J ends were trimmed by 1 base and 6 bases, with 12 bases remaining between them. CDR3 sequence reads: CASSLGDGFSEAFF. DNA of the CDR3: TGTGCCAGCAGCTTAGGGGACGGTTTCTCTGAAGCTTTCTTT.

In its sample, this clonotype was seen a few times. The rearrangement uses TRBV27 and TRBJ1-2, with D maybe TRBD1 (5 bases). The CDR3 runs to 16 residues. Germline V gene sequence: CDR1 MNHEY, CDR2 SMNVEV (reference sequence). Trimming shortened V by 0 bases and J by 4 bases, and 15 bases separated the two germline ends. CDR3 sequence reads: CASSLSVRGYPYGYTF. Written as DNA, the CDR3 is TGTGCCAGCAGTTTATCAGTACGGGGGTATCCCTATGGCTACACCTTC.

The V call is TRBV28, the J call TRBJ1-6; no clear D. V gave up 2 bases and J gave up 12 bases, with 14 bases separating them. Germline lookup yields CDR1 MDHEN and CDR2 SYDVKM. CDR3 length equals 14 residues. The CDR3 is CASSLRTVLEPLHF. CDR3 nucleotide sequence: TGTGCCAGCAGTTTAAGGACCGTCCTTGAACCCCTCCACTTT.

This clonotype was counted a few times. V gene TRBV28 combines with J gene TRBJ2-2, with D uncertain. Germline loops: CDR1 MDHEN, CDR2 SYDVKM. The CDR3 has 12 amino acids. The germline V and J ends were trimmed by 7 bases and 4 bases, with 7 bases remaining between them. This CDR3 reads CASTFLTGELFF. The DNA of the CDR3 is TGTGCCAGCACTTTCCTCACCGGGGAGCTGTTTTTT.

This clonotype was recorded many times. The chain uses TRBV3-1 and TRBJ1-3; D not certain. From germline, CDR1 is LGHDT and CDR2 YNNKEL (reference sequence). Trimming took off 4 bases at V and 8 bases at J, with 12 bases between the two ends. The CDR3 consists of 13 residues. The CDR3 protein is CASSLAEAHTIYF. The CDR3 nucleotides are TGTGCCAGCAGCCTCGCAGAGGCACACACCATATATTTT.

With respect to this clonotype: An end of the junction differs from the germline gene, which may be a read error. The chain has TRBV15 and TRBJ1-5; D is ambiguous. CDR3 length: 16 residues. The germline V gene encodes CDR1 LNHNV and CDR2 YYDKDF (reference sequence). The CDR3 loop reads CATTRGGQYSNQPQLF. CDR3 coding DNA: TGTGCCACTACCAGAGGAGGGCAGTATAGCAATCAGCCCCAGCTTTTT.

This clonotype has more than one count but fewer than ten. This chain uses TRBV20-1 with TRBJ1-6; 9 bases line up with TRBD1. Germline-derived CDR1 and CDR2 are DFQATT and SNEGSKA (reference sequence). The CDR3 covers 16 residues. With 6 bases clipped from V and 6 bases from J, the junction kept 12 bases outside the gene matches. CDR3 in DNA: TGCAGTGCAGACCCCCGGGACAGGGCGGGTAATTCACCCCTCCACTTT. Translated, it gives CSADPRDRAGNSPLHF.

This clonotype turned up a few times. The chain combines TRBV2 with TRBJ2-3, with D unclear. The V and J ends lost 8 bases and 2 bases respectively, with 11 bases between them. In germline, CDR1 is SNHLY, CDR2 FYNNEI. The CDR3 loop spans 13 amino acids. The CDR3 region is CASLRGTTDTQYF. CDR3 coding DNA: TGTGCCAGCCTCCGCGGCACCACAGATACGCAGTATTTT.

Only a few counts were recorded for this clonotype. V and J are TRBV7-2 and TRBJ1-6; 7 nucleotides line up with TRBD1. CDR1 SGHTA and CDR2 FQGNSA come from the germline V gene. CDR3 size: 16 residues. V lost 5 bases and J lost 5; bases outside the gene matches: 9. CDR3 protein: CASSLTGQRNNSPLHF. The CDR3 DNA is TGTGCCAGCAGCCTAACGGGACAGAGAAATAATTCACCCCTCCACTTT.

There are many counts of this clonotype. The chain employs TRBV19 and TRBJ1-1; D is possibly TRBD1 (6 bases). This CDR3 contains 14 residues. The germline CDR1 and CDR2 sequences are LNHDA and SQIVND (reference sequence). Trimming took 2 bases from V and 4 from J, leaving 11 bases between them. The DNA for the CDR3 is TGTGCCAGTAGTATAATAGGCAGGGGCACTGAAGCTTTCTTT. Its protein product is CASSIIGRGTEAFF.

This clonotype was observed at least ten times. This chain joins TRBV5-1 and TRBJ2-1; TRBD2 matches 7 bases. J gave up 4 bases and V 1 base, and 11 bases lay outside the gene matches. The germline gives CDR1 SGHRS, CDR2 YFSETQ. The CDR3 loop spans 17 amino acids. The CDR3 DNA reads TGCGCCAGCAGCTTGACAGCGGGATATGGAAGGTACAATGAGCAGTTCTTC. Translating gives CASSLTAGYGRYNEQFF.

The chain recombines TRBV7-9 with TRBJ2-1; TRBD1 might be the D (6 bases). Germline V lookup: CDR1 SEHNR, CDR2 FQNEAQ (reference sequence). V was pared by 5 bases and J by 4 bases, with 15 bases between. The length of the CDR3 is 15 residues. The CDR3 region is CASSLTGIRYNEQFF. Here the CDR3 DNA reads TGTGCCAGCAGCCTTACAGGGATAAGATACAATGAGCAGTTCTTC.

The sample holds a few counts of this clonotype. The rearrangement joins TRBV29-1 to TRBJ2-5, with D perhaps matching TRBD1 or TRBD2 (5 bases each). Trimming pared 7 bases from V and 4 bases from J, leaving 13 bases between. CDR3 size: 12 residues. Looked up from germline, CDR1 is SQVTM and CDR2 is ANQGSEA. CDR3 amino acids: CSEWGSGETQYF. The CDR3 DNA sequence: TGCAGCGAGTGGGGGAGCGGAGAGACCCAGTACTTC. Combining the CDR3 with reference TRBV29-1 and TRBJ2-5 gives the whole variable domain SAVISQKPSRDICQRGTSLTIQCQVDSQVTMMFWYRQQPGQSLTLIATANQGSEATYESGFVIDKFPISRPNLTFSTLTVSNMSPEDSSIYLCSEWGSGETQYFGPGTRLLVL.

This clonotype was detected only a few times. The CDR3 DNA follows: TGCGCCAGCAGCCAAGGAGTTGCCTCATCACGGGACGAGCAGTACTTC. Amino acids: CASSQGVASSRDEQYF. This chain links TRBV4-1 with TRBJ2-7; D is ambiguous. In germline, CDR1 is MGHRA, CDR2 YSYEKL. The CDR3 sequence is 16 residues long. V was trimmed by 1 base and J by 5 bases, leaving 18 bases between them.